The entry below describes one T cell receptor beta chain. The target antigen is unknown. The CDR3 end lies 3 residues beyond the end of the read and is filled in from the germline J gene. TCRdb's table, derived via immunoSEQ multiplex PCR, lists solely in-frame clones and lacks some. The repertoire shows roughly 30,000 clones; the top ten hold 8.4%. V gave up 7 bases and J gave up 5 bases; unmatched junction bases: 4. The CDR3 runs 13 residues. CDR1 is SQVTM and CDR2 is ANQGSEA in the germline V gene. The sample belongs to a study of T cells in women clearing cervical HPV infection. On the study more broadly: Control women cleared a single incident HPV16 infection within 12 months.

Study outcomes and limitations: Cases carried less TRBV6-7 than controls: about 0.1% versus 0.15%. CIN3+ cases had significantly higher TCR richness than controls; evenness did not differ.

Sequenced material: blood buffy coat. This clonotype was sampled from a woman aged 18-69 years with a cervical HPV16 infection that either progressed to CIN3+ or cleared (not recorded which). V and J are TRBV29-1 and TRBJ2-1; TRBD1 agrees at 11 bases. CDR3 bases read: TGCAGCGCCTGGGACAGGGGGAACAATGAG. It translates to CSAWDRGNNE. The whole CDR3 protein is CSAWDRGNNEQFF.